Following are 30 T cell receptor beta chains from one sample sequenced in a study of blood T cell repertoires in COVID-19. Only in-frame clones appear in the TCRdb table, and some are missing; sequencing was by immunoSEQ multiplex PCR. Here the sample spans about 150,000 clones, 75% to 90% being singletons. The sample comprised peripheral blood. These receptors all stem from an older woman with active COVID-19.

The chain carries TRBV28 and TRBJ2-1, with 11 nucleotides matching TRBD2. V dropped 4 bases and J dropped 0; count of bases not matched to a gene: 5. The CDR3 totals 17 residues. Germline V CDR1 and CDR2: MDHEN, SYDVKM. CDR3 sequence (DNA): TGTGCCAGCAGTTCCCTAGCGGGAGGCATCTCCTACAATGAGCAGTTCTTC. Protein sequence: CASSSLAGGISYNEQFF.

This clone was observed a few times. This rearrangement joins TRBV5-4 to TRBJ1-2; D ambiguous. The germline V gene has CDR1 SGHNT and CDR2 YYREEE (reference sequence). With 2 bases removed from V and 4 bases from J, the gap between germline ends came to 9 bases. The CDR3 has 13 amino acids. The CDR3 nucleotides are TGTGCCAGCAGCTTTTCGGGTGGCTATGGCTACACCTTC. Its translation is CASSFSGGYGYTF.

The chain employs TRBV21-1 and TRBJ2-5; TRBD2, as called in the table, went unchecked against the DNA. TRBV21-1 is listed as a pseudogene. The CDR3 totals 15 residues. CDR3 in DNA: TGTGCCAGCAGCAAAGCGGGGAGGTGGGAGGAGACCCAGTACTTC. This sequence encodes CASSKAGRWEETQYF.

The chain links TRBV7-3 to TRBJ1-1; D might be TRBD1 (5 bases). This CDR3 spans 13 amino acids. V lost 3 bases to trimming and J lost 5 bases, with 10 bases between them. Germline values: CDR1 SGHTA, CDR2 FQGTGA. The CDR3 loop reads CASSLTQGTEAFF. CDR3 nucleotide sequence: TGTGCCAGCAGCTTGACTCAGGGTACTGAAGCTTTCTTT.

This CDR3 reads CASSSSGIYEQYF. The CDR3 DNA reads TGTGCCAGCAGTTCTAGCGGGATATACGAGCAGTACTTC. The rearrangement uses TRBV6-6 and TRBJ2-7, with 9 bases aligning to TRBD2. With 4 bases clipped from V and 4 bases from J, the junction kept 2 bases outside the gene matches. The CDR3 sequence is 13 residues long. Germline loops: CDR1 MNHNY, CDR2 SVGAGI (reference sequence).

V usage is TRBV5-1 and J usage is TRBJ2-7; 10 bases fit TRBD2. Germline trimming cut 0 bases from V and 6 bases from J; bases unmatched to any gene: 6. The CDR3 has 15 residues. Germline CDR1 SGHRS, CDR2 YFSETQ. CDR3 in DNA: TGCGCCAGCAGCTTGGCCACTAGCGGGACAGGCGAGCAGTACTTC. Its translation is CASSLATSGTGEQYF.

The chain carries TRBV15 and TRBJ2-5; TRBD2 is a possible D gene (5 bases). V was trimmed by 5 bases and J by 7 bases, leaving 17 bases between them. This CDR3 comprises 14 residues. From germline, CDR1 is LNHNV and CDR2 YYDKDF (reference sequence). The CDR3 DNA reads as TGTGCCACCAGCCATCCGGAGGTGACTGGGACCCAGTACTTC. It codes for CATSHPEVTGTQYF.

This clone showed up just a few times. The chain employs TRBV10-2 and TRBJ1-5, with no clear D. The germline V gene encodes CDR1 WSHSY and CDR2 SAAADI. The length of the CDR3 is 13 residues. V was trimmed by 6 bases and J by 1 base, leaving 7 bases between them. CDR3: CASSPQSNQPQHF. In DNA form, the CDR3 reads TGCGCCAGCAGCCCACAGAGCAATCAGCCCCAGCATTTT.

The genes are TRBV6-2 or TRBV6-3 and TRBJ2-5, with 7 bases aligning to TRBD2. V trimming: 6 bases; J trimming: 4 bases; junction bases outside the gene matches: 14. This CDR3 comprises 16 residues. Germline V gene lookup returns CDR1 MNHEY and CDR2 SVGEGT. CDR3 protein: CASSRPGLRSRETQYF. The CDR3 region has the DNA TGTGCCAGCAGCCGACCGGGACTAAGGTCGAGAGAGACCCAGTACTTC.

The rearrangement uses TRBV7-2 and TRBJ2-3; D call uncertain. Germline loops: CDR1 SGHTA, CDR2 FQGNSA. The CDR3 has 13 amino acids. Deletions cut 5 bases from V and 5 bases from J, with 11 bases between. In nucleotides, the CDR3 is TGTGCCAGCAGCCCACCTACGGTAGATACGCAGTATTTT. Protein: CASSPPTVDTQYF.

In DNA, the CDR3 is TGTGCCAGCAGCGCAAATTTCAGGCAGGCGGGCCAGACCCAGTACTTC. The encoded protein is CASSANFRQAGQTQYF. This chain connects TRBV7-2 to TRBJ2-5, with a weak D call TRBD2 (5 bases). Germline-derived CDR1 and CDR2 are SGHTA and FQGNSA. V lost 5 bases, J lost 6 bases, and 22 bases lay in between. CDR3 length: 16 amino acids. Using reference TRBV7-2 and TRBJ2-5 for the parts outside the CDR3, the full variable domain is GAGVSQSPSNKVTEKGKDVELRCDPISGHTALYWYRQSLGQGLEFLIYFQGNSAPDKSGLPSDRFSAERTGGSVSTLTIQRTQQEDSAVYLCASSANFRQAGQTQYFGPGTRLLVL.

This chain joins TRBV7-3 and TRBJ2-5, with D maybe TRBD2 (6 bases). V dropped 5 bases and J dropped 8 bases, with 15 bases sitting between them. The germline CDR1 and CDR2 sequences are SGHTA and FQGTGA. There are 13 residues in the CDR3. CDR3 bases: TGTGCCAGCAGCACCGGGACTTTGGGAACCCAGTACTTC. This codes for CASSTGTLGTQYF.

The V gene is TRBV6-2 or TRBV6-3, the J gene TRBJ2-7, with 9 bases aligning to TRBD2. The length of the CDR3 is 13 residues. V trimming: 5 bases; J trimming: 4 bases; junction bases outside the gene matches: 3. Germline CDR1 reads MNHEY; CDR2 reads SVGEGT. The CDR3 spells CASSKLAGYEQYF. The CDR3 region has the DNA TGTGCCAGCAGTAAACTAGCGGGTTACGAGCAGTACTTC.

This clone was seen more than once but under ten times. This chain connects TRBV5-6 to TRBJ2-7; D remains unclear. Trimming removed 2 bases from V and 3 bases from J, with 9 bases in between. Germline loops: CDR1 SGHDT, CDR2 YYEEEE. This CDR3 has 13 amino acids. The CDR3 here is CASSFLSGYEQYF. CDR3 bases: TGTGCCAGCAGCTTCCTAAGTGGCTACGAGCAGTACTTC.

V and J are TRBV5-8 and TRBJ2-1; D is perhaps TRBD1 (6 bases). The CDR3 runs 15 residues. Germline V gives CDR1 SGHTS, CDR2 YDEGEE. Deletions cut 1 base from V and 4 bases from J, with 12 bases between. CDR3: CASSLRRTAYNEQFF. As DNA, the CDR3 is TGTGCCAGCAGCTTGCGGAGGACAGCTTACAATGAGCAGTTCTTC.

The rearrangement links TRBV7-2 to TRBJ2-1, with 7 bases lining up with TRBD1. Germline-derived CDR1 and CDR2 are SGHTA and FQGNSA. The CDR3 consists of 17 residues. Trimming took 3 bases from V and 8 from J; bases not matched to a gene: 16. CDR3 residues: CASSFSPGGASSHEQFF. CDR3 DNA: TGTGCCAGCAGCTTCTCCCCAGGGGGTGCCTCAAGCCATGAGCAGTTCTTC.

This clone was seen once. The rearrangement links TRBV19 to TRBJ1-3; D is unresolved. V was pared by 4 bases and J by 0 bases, with 7 bases between. CDR1 LNHDA and CDR2 SQIVND come from the germline V gene (reference sequence). This CDR3 region has 14 residues. The CDR3 sequence is CASSSGSSGNTIYF. DNA of the CDR3: TGTGCCAGTAGTAGCGGAAGCTCTGGAAACACCATATATTTT.

The chain uses TRBV19 and TRBJ1-1; 7 bases are a match to TRBD1. Germline V gene data show CDR1 as LNHDA and CDR2 as SQIVND (reference sequence). CDR3 length: 14 amino acids. The V segment lost 9 bases and the J segment 3 bases; nucleotides outside the gene matches: 10. The CDR3 loop reads CASTKRQGDTEAFF. The CDR3 DNA reads as TGTGCCAGCACAAAGAGACAGGGAGACACTGAAGCTTTCTTT.

The chain uses TRBV6-2 or TRBV6-3 and TRBJ2-3; TRBD2 is a possible D gene (5 bases). V gave up 6 bases and J gave up 1 base, with 23 bases separating them. The CDR3 is 18 residues long. Looked up from germline, CDR1 is MNHEY and CDR2 is SVGEGT. Written as DNA, the CDR3 is TGTGCCAGCAGCTCGTTGGGCGGGCAGGTCCTCGGCACAGATACGCAGTATTTT. Its translation is CASSSLGGQVLGTDTQYF.

This sequence joins TRBV12-5 and TRBJ1-1; no definite D call. CDR3 length: 13 amino acids. CDR1 and CDR2 from the germline V gene are LGHNT and FRNRAP. The V end lost 6 bases, the J end lost 4 bases, and 12 bases lay between the germline ends. The CDR3 spells CASGLTIGTEAFF. The CDR3 DNA reads as TGTGCTAGTGGCCTTACTATTGGCACTGAAGCTTTCTTT.

This clone turned up a few times. The genes are TRBV28 and TRBJ1-2; TRBD1 is a possible D gene (5 bases). Per the germline V gene, CDR1 is MDHEN and CDR2 is SYDVKM. Trimming took 6 bases from V and 8 from J, leaving 19 bases between them. The CDR3 runs 14 residues. The CDR3 DNA follows: TGTGCCAGCAGCCCGCCGGGGACTCGGACAGGCTACACCTTC. It is translated as CASSPPGTRTGYTF.

The chain combines TRBV7-9 with TRBJ1-1, with TRBD1 as a possible D gene (6 bases). Between the trimmed V and J ends, which lost 0 bases and 4 bases, there was a span of 9 bases. Germline V gives CDR1 SEHNR, CDR2 FQNEAQ (reference sequence). This CDR3 region has 14 residues. CDR3 sequence: CASSLAGGLTEAFF. The CDR3 bases are TGTGCCAGCAGCTTAGCCGGGGGGCTCACTGAAGCTTTCTTT. The full variable domain, its missing parts supplied by reference TRBV7-9 and TRBJ1-1, is DTGVSQNPRHKITKRGQNVTFRCDPISEHNRLYWYRQTLGQGPEFLTYFQNEAQLEKSRLLSDRFSAERPKGSFSTLEIQRTEQGDSAMYLCASSLAGGLTEAFFGQGTRLTVV.

The gene calls are TRBV18 and TRBJ2-7; 9 positions agree with TRBD1. In germline, CDR1 is KGHSH, CDR2 LQKENI. J lost 3 bases, V lost 7 bases, and 10 bases had no gene match. The CDR3 runs to 15 residues. The CDR3 sequence: CASFERPGQGYEQYF. The CDR3 coding sequence is TGTGCCAGCTTTGAACGTCCGGGACAGGGCTACGAGCAGTACTTC.

The chain joins TRBV19 to TRBJ2-7; D might be TRBD1 (6 bases). Germline V gene sequence: CDR1 LNHDA, CDR2 SQIVND (reference sequence). V lost 5 bases and J lost 0, with 11 bases in between. The length of the CDR3 is 14 residues. CDR3 in DNA: TGTGCCAGTAGTGGGACACGGAGCTCCTACGAGCAGTACTTC. Amino acids: CASSGTRSSYEQYF.

This rearrangement joins TRBV3-1 (or the pseudogene TRBV3-2) to TRBJ2-5; 10 positions agree with TRBD1. The CDR3 contains 15 residues. Trimming removed 4 bases from V and 5 bases from J; junction bases left unmatched: 7. Germline V gene sequence: CDR1 LGHDT, CDR2 YNNKEL (reference sequence). This CDR3 reads CASSRGTGAQETQYF. Here the CDR3 DNA reads TGTGCCAGCAGCCGCGGGACAGGGGCACAGGAGACCCAGTACTTC.

This chain uses TRBV28 with TRBJ2-6; 7 bases agree with TRBD1. V lost 5 bases and J lost 0; bases outside the gene matches: 13. Germline V CDR1 and CDR2: MDHEN, SYDVKM. This CDR3 spans 19 amino acids. CDR3 in amino acids: CASSLRWDRPDSGANVLTF. The CDR3 bases are TGTGCCAGCAGTCTCCGATGGGACAGACCCGACTCTGGGGCCAACGTCCTGACTTTC. Filled out from reference TRBV28 and TRBJ2-6, the complete variable domain reads DVKVTQSSRYLVKRTGEKVFLECVQDMDHENMFWYRQDPGLGLRLIYFSYDVKMKEKGDIPEGYSVSREKKERFSLILESASTNQTSMYLCASSLRWDRPDSGANVLTFGAGSRLTVL.

A note on this clone: This specimen includes other DNA sequences encoding the same CDR3. The V call is TRBV5-4, the J call TRBJ2-2; 8 nucleotides line up with TRBD1. Per germline, CDR1 SGHNT and CDR2 YYREEE (reference sequence). This CDR3 has 13 amino acids. V gave up 2 bases and J gave up 6 bases; unmatched junction bases: 0. The CDR3 DNA is TGTGCCAGCAGCTTACAGGGGGCCGGGGAGCTGTTTTTT. This gives the protein CASSLQGAGELFF.

Only one count was recorded for this clone. The chain links TRBV28 to TRBJ1-4, with a possible D match to TRBD1 (6 bases). V was clipped by 3 bases and J by 15 bases, with 14 bases between them. Germline CDR1 is MDHEN and CDR2 is SYDVKM. The CDR3 has 12 amino acids. This chain's CDR3 is CASSFWSTGMFF. In DNA form, the CDR3 reads TGTGCCAGCAGTTTTTGGTCTACAGGGATGTTTTTT. Complete variable domain (other parts from reference TRBV28 and TRBJ1-4): DVKVTQSSRYLVKRTGEKVFLECVQDMDHENMFWYRQDPGLGLRLIYFSYDVKMKEKGDIPEGYSVSREKKERFSLILESASTNQTSMYLCASSFWSTGMFFGSGTQLSVL.

J is TRBJ2-2 and V is TRBV27; 11 bases align to TRBD1. The CDR3 loop spans 17 amino acids. Trimming cost V 6 bases and J 7 bases; bases outside gene matches: 13. Germline CDR1 is MNHEY and CDR2 is SMNVEV (reference sequence). CDR3 residues: CASSSRPPGQGGGELFF. CDR3 nucleotide sequence: TGTGCCAGCAGCTCCCGACCTCCGGGACAGGGGGGCGGGGAGCTGTTTTTT.

This sequence joins TRBV18 and TRBJ2-7; 12 bases fit TRBD2. This CDR3 is 16 amino acids long. The germline gives CDR1 KGHSH, CDR2 LQKENI. J gave up 3 bases and V 2 bases, and 5 bases lay outside the gene matches. CDR3 bases: TGTGCCAGCTCACCATCGGGACTAGCGGGTGGCTACGAGCAGTACTTC. Its protein is CASSPSGLAGGYEQYF.